The entry below describes one TCR beta chain. This specimen belongs to a study of blood T cells in healthy people across ages. Study-wide background: There was about one barcoded beta molecule captured by template switching per two T cells.

Per the germline V gene, CDR1 is DFQATT and CDR2 is SNEGSKA (reference sequence). V lost 0 bases to trimming and J lost 2 bases, with 10 bases between them. This CDR3 has 14 residues. Sample-barcoded 5' priming and a J-beta primer mix drove a second PCR of roughly 7 to 11 cycles. Each CDR3 protein is one row after TCRdb ran MiXCR on the 5' RACE reads. The sample lists roughly 1.9 million distinct CDR3 sequences; about two fifths were seen once. This clonotype originated in a human donor in good health. The chain couples TRBV20-1 to TRBJ1-2; D is undetermined. The specimen was blood. The CDR3 DNA sequence: TGCAGTGCTAGAGATACAGCAGGAAACTATGGCTACACCTTC. Translated, it gives CSARDTAGNYGYTF.